This paragraph reports one T cell receptor beta chain. Its specificity is unknown. The PCR was carried out with 60 Vbeta primers and 13 Jbeta primers. Measured with immunoSEQ multiplex PCR; TCRdb has only the in-frame clones, and not every one. The sample lists over 75,000 clones; about three quarters were seen once. The data belong to a study of cytomegalovirus exposure and HLA in healthy donors. Study context: Roughly 85 million unique TCRs from HLA-typed donors made up an early data release. The study, taken as a whole, reports: Some segments of the V type, notably TRBV6-2 and TRBV6-3, were excluded as indistinguishable. An analysis that was carried out later associated 16,000 or so TCR beta sequences with HLA alleles at 0.05 false discovery rate.

The CDR3 is 13 residues long. Germline CDR1 and CDR2: MNHEY and SMNVEV (reference sequence). V shed 6 bases and J shed 5 bases, with 14 bases lying between them. Material for sequencing was PBMCs. This clonotype was obtained from a middle-aged man in good health and CMV-seropositive. The rearrangement joins TRBV27 to TRBJ2-7; possible D gene TRBD1, 6 bases. This CDR3 is CASSATGIHEQYF. CDR3 sequence (DNA): TGTGCCAGCAGCGCTACAGGGATCCACGAGCAGTACTTC.